This T cell receptor (beta chain) appears in the sequencing data of a study of CD8 T cells in Susac syndrome. General study findings and limits: Regarding the TCR sequencing and HLA analysis, the study admitted that a relatively small number of individuals were involved.

Roughly 0.45 to 1 ug RNA was reverse transcribed with random hexamers. Multiplex PCR with immunoSEQ amplified the TCR beta CDR3 across 54 Vbeta and 13 Jbeta. MiXCR, applied by TCRdb to the immunoSEQ multiplex PCR reads, yields one record per CDR3 protein. The sample contains under 200,000 distinct CDR3 sequences, about 95% of which appear only once. This clonotype was recorded a few times. What it binds is not known. Trimming took off 4 bases at V and 4 bases at J, with 11 bases between the two ends. The CDR3 extends over 13 amino acids. Germline CDR1 and CDR2: SGHDT and YYEEEE. Sequencing of TCR beta was performed on blood CD8+ and CD4+ T cells. Bulk CD8+ and CD4+ cells came from magnetic negative isolation; CD8+ TEMRA by FACS.

Sequencing was performed on CD8+ T cells from PBMCs. The V and J genes are TRBV5-6 and TRBJ2-5; D might be TRBD1 (7 bases). This receptor was identified in a human donor with multiple sclerosis. CDR3 sequence (DNA): TGTGCCAGCAGCGATCAGGGGGGAGAGACCCAGTACTTC. Its translation: CASSDQGGETQYF. Looking up the rest from reference TRBV5-6 and TRBJ2-5 gives the full variable domain: DAGVTQSPTHLIKTRGQQVTLRCSPKSGHDTVSWYQQALGQGPQFIFQYYEEEERQRGNFPDRFSGHQFPNYSSELNVNALLLGDSALYLCASSDQGGETQYFGPGTRLLVL.